Following are 19 T cell receptor beta chains from one sample sequenced in a study of blood T cell repertoires in COVID-19. Using immunoSEQ multiplex PCR, the repertoire was profiled, and TCRdb retains in-frame clones only, with some absent. Of about 340,000 clones in the sample, about 92% were seen once. Sequences were obtained from PBMCs or T cells enriched from blood (not recorded which). The receptors were gathered from a woman aged 25 to 39 who had recovered from COVID-19.

The rearrangement joins TRBV4-3 to TRBJ2-1, with a tentative D call TRBD2 (5 bases). Germline CDR1 and CDR2: LGHNA and YSLEER. V dropped 0 bases and J dropped 8 bases, with 8 bases sitting between them. The CDR3 has 13 residues. The CDR3 sequence is CASSQDRGHEQFF. CDR3 DNA sequence: TGCGCCAGCAGCCAAGATCGGGGTCATGAGCAGTTCTTC.

The genes are TRBV4-2 and TRBJ2-1; TRBD1 aligns across 8 bases. The V gene's germline CDR1 is LGHNA and CDR2 YNFKEQ. Unmatched junction bases numbered 16, after V lost 6 bases and J lost 6 bases. This CDR3 is built from 17 residues. In DNA form, the CDR3 reads TGTGCCAGCAGTCCACGAAACAGAGGACAGGGATTCAATGAGCAGTTCTTC. It encodes CASSPRNRGQGFNEQFF.

This chain uses TRBV28 with TRBJ1-4; 10 nucleotides agree with TRBD1. The CDR3 runs to 13 residues. Germline CDR1 is MDHEN and CDR2 is SYDVKM. V lost 8 bases and J lost 8; bases outside the gene matches: 5. Here the CDR3 DNA reads TGTGCCAGCGGGGGACAGGGGTACGAAAAACTGTTTTTT. Translation gives CASGGQGYEKLFF.

V gene TRBV6-5 combines with J gene TRBJ1-2, with no clear D. The V end lost 8 bases, the J end lost 2 bases, and 12 bases lay between the germline ends. The CDR3 length is 13 residues. Germline V gene sequence: CDR1 MNHEY, CDR2 SVGAGI. Here the CDR3 reads CASLVGLNYGYTF. CDR3 nucleotide sequence: TGTGCCAGCCTCGTTGGACTGAACTATGGCTACACCTTC.

The chain joins TRBV30 to TRBJ1-6, with D hard to call. The CDR3 has 15 amino acids. Per germline, CDR1 GTSNPN and CDR2 SVGIG (reference sequence). V was shortened by 5 bases and J by 2 bases, with 13 bases between the two germline ends. CDR3 nucleotide sequence: TGTGCCTGGGGCCCTGCTAGCCCCTATAATTCACCCCTCCACTTT. Translating it yields CAWGPASPYNSPLHF.

This clone was detected only once. The rearrangement uses TRBV2 and TRBJ2-7; D possibly corresponds to TRBD2 (5 bases). The CDR3 loop spans 21 amino acids. Germline values: CDR1 SNHLY, CDR2 FYNNEI. V was clipped by 7 bases and J by 2 bases, with 36 bases between them. CDR3 sequence reads: CASKTYRLTRSDLGGPYEQYF. The CDR3 coding sequence is TGTGCCAGCAAGACTTATCGGTTGACGCGTTCGGACCTCGGAGGCCCCTACGAGCAGTACTTC. The entire variable domain, with the rest obtained from reference TRBV2 and TRBJ2-7, is as follows: EPEVTQTPSHQVTQMGQEVILRCVPISNHLYFYWYRQILGQKVEFLVSFYNNEISEKSEIFDDQFSVERPDGSNFTLKIRSTKLEDSAMYFCASKTYRLTRSDLGGPYEQYFGPGTRLTVT.

This clone was counted a single time. The chain joins TRBV9 to TRBJ2-5; D call uncertain. The V and J ends lost 0 bases and 5 bases respectively, with 11 bases between them. Germline values: CDR1 SGDLS, CDR2 YYNGEE. The CDR3 consists of 14 residues. The CDR3 DNA reads as TGTGCCAGCAGCGTAGTCGGAGCCTCGGAGACCCAGTACTTC. Translation: CASSVVGASETQYF.

The chain uses TRBV5-1 and TRBJ1-1; TRBD1 might be the D (6 bases). The germline CDR1 and CDR2 sequences are SGHRS and YFSETQ. Trimming pared 0 bases from V and 4 bases from J, leaving 13 bases between. The CDR3 totals 15 residues. The CDR3 DNA sequence: TGCGCCAGCAGCTTGGGTGCCGGCAGGGGCACTGAAGCTTTCTTT. This translates into CASSLGAGRGTEAFF.

The gene calls are TRBV7-8 and TRBJ2-7, with D hard to call. Per germline, CDR1 SGHVS and CDR2 FQNEAQ. Trimming took off 0 bases at V and 6 bases at J, with 9 bases between the two ends. The CDR3 has 13 residues. This CDR3 is CASSLAGTSEQYF. Here the CDR3 DNA reads TGTGCCAGCAGCTTAGCGGGCACGTCCGAGCAGTACTTC.

The chain carries TRBV14 and TRBJ1-2, with D possibly TRBD1 on 5 matching bases. Germline CDR1 SGHDN, CDR2 FVKESK. The CDR3 loop spans 14 amino acids. V was cut by 5 bases and J by 5 bases, with 15 bases left in between. This CDR3 reads CASSKGLDRYGYTF. DNA for the CDR3: TGTGCCAGCAGCAAGGGGTTGGATCGTTATGGCTACACCTTC.

This clone was seen a handful of times. The chain uses TRBV6-5 and TRBJ1-2; TRBD1 matches 7 bases. Germline CDR1 is MNHEY and CDR2 is SVGAGI. The CDR3 contains 14 residues. The trim removed 2 bases at V and 4 bases at J, leaving 4 bases unmatched. DNA for the CDR3: TGTGCCAGCAGTTACGCCCGACAGGGCTATGGCTACACCTTC. This codes for CASSYARQGYGYTF.

The rearrangement uses TRBV2 and TRBJ2-3, with 12 bases that match TRBD2. The ends lost 5 bases at V and 8 bases at J; junction bases unmatched: 11. Germline V lookup: CDR1 SNHLY, CDR2 FYNNEI. CDR3 size: 16 residues. The CDR3 DNA reads as TGTGCCAGCAGTCCCCCGGGACTAGCGGGTAGATCTACGCAGTATTTT. Amino acids: CASSPPGLAGRSTQYF.

The chain combines TRBV27 with TRBJ1-5, with D maybe TRBD1 (6 bases). The CDR3 contains 17 residues. The V end was cut by 5 bases, the J end by 3 bases, with 20 bases between. CDR1 and CDR2 (germline): MNHEY, SMNVEV (reference sequence). CDR3 bases: TGTGCCAGCAGTCTGAAATTTGGGGGCTCCAACAATCAGCCCCAGCATTTT. This codes for CASSLKFGGSNNQPQHF.

The chain is built from TRBV20-1 and TRBJ2-5; D gene ambiguous. Germline V lookup: CDR1 DFQATT, CDR2 SNEGSKA (reference sequence). Trimming stripped 7 bases from V and 5 bases from J, with 8 bases between. CDR3 length: 10 amino acids. The CDR3 DNA reads TGCAGTGACTCGAGGGAGACCCAGTACTTC. Its translation is CSDSRETQYF.

This chain joins TRBV27 and TRBJ1-2; 8 bases map to TRBD1. V shed 5 bases, J shed 6 bases, and the junction held 5 bases outside the gene matches. The CDR3 extends over 13 amino acids. Germline loops: CDR1 MNHEY, CDR2 SMNVEV (reference sequence). CDR3: CASSPGQGHGYTF. In DNA form, the CDR3 reads TGTGCCAGCAGTCCCGGACAGGGCCATGGCTACACCTTC.

The chain has TRBV19 and TRBJ1-1; the D gene is possibly TRBD1 (6 bases). Germline values: CDR1 LNHDA, CDR2 SQIVND (reference sequence). The CDR3 consists of 14 residues. Trimming stripped 5 bases from V and 3 bases from J, with 13 bases between. CDR3: CASSSGGYDTEAFF. CDR3 nucleotide sequence: TGTGCCAGTAGTTCGGGGGGCTATGACACTGAAGCTTTCTTT.

This sequence joins TRBV4-3 and TRBJ1-5, with D perhaps TRBD1 (6 bases). The CDR3 has 16 residues. Per the germline V gene, CDR1 is LGHNA and CDR2 is YSLEER. V lost 0 bases to trimming and J lost 6 bases, with 15 bases between them. The CDR3 reads CASSQDWLAGVQPQHF. Written as DNA, the CDR3 is TGCGCCAGCAGCCAAGATTGGTTGGCAGGGGTTCAGCCCCAGCATTTT.

The rearrangement joins TRBV7-8 to TRBJ2-7, with D maybe TRBD2 (5 bases). Trimming took off 1 base at V and 3 bases at J, with 7 bases between the two ends. The CDR3 contains 13 residues. Germline lookup yields CDR1 SGHVS and CDR2 FQNEAQ. The CDR3 DNA reads as TGTGCCAGCAGCTTAGGGGAGTACTACGAGCAGTACTTC. Translation: CASSLGEYYEQYF.

V and J are TRBV12-3 or TRBV12-4 and TRBJ1-2; no clear D gene. The CDR3 covers 11 residues. The V gene lost 8 bases and the J gene lost 8 bases, with 12 bases spanning the gap. The CDR3 loop is CASSPIVGYTF. CDR3 DNA: TGTGCCAGCTCGCCGATAGTGGGCTACACCTTC.